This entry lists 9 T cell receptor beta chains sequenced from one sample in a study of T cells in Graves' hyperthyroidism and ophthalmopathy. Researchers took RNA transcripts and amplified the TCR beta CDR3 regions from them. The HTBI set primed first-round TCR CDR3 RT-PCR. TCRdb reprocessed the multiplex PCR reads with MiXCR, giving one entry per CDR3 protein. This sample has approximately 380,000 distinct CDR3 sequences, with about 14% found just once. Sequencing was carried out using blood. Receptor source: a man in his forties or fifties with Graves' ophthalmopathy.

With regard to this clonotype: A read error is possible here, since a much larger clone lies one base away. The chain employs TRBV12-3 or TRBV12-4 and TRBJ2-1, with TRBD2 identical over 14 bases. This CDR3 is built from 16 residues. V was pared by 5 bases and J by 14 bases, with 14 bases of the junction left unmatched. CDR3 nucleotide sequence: TGTGCCAGCAGTCACCAACGACTAGCGGGAGGGCTAAAGAAGTTCTTC. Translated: CASSHQRLAGGLKKFF.

CDR3 bases: TGCAGCGTTGCTCGGGCAGGGGGTTCCGAGCAGTACTTC. It codes for CSVARAGGSEQYF. The chain is built from TRBV29-1 and TRBJ2-7; TRBD1 aligns across 7 bases. Trimming removed 4 bases from V and 6 bases from J; junction bases left unmatched: 9. CDR1 is SQVTM and CDR2 is ANQGSEA in the germline V gene. This CDR3 is built from 13 residues.

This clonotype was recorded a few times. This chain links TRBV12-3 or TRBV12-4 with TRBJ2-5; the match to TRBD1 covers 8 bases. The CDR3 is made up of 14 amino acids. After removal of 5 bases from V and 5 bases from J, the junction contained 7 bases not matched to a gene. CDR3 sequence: CASSPGQGWETQYF. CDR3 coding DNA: TGTGCCAGCAGTCCAGGACAGGGTTGGGAGACCCAGTACTTC.

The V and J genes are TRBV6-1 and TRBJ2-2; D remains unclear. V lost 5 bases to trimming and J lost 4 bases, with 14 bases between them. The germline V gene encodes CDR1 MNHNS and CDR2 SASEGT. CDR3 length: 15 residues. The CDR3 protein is CASSRPPKSTGELFF. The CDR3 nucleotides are TGTGCCAGCAGTCGTCCACCCAAGAGCACCGGGGAGCTGTTTTTT.

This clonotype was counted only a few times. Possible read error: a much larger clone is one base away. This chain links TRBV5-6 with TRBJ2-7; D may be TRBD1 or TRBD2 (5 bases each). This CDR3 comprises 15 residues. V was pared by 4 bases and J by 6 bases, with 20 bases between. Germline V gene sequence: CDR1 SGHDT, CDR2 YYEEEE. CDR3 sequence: CASSRDLGPFLEQYF. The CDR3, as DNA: TGTGCCAGCAGCAGGGACCTCGGTCCTTTTCTCGAGCAGTACTTC.

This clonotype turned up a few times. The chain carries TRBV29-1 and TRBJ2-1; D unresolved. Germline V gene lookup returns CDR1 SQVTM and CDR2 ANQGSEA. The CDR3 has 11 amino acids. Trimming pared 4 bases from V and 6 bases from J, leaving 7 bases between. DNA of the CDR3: TGCAGCGTTGTCCGACTCAATGAGCAGTTCTTC. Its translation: CSVVRLNEQFF.

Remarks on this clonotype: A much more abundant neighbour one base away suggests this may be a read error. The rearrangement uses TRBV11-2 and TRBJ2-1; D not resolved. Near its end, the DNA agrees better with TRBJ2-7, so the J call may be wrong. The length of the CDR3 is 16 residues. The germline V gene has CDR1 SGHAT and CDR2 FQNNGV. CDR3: CASSLGTESRYNEQYF. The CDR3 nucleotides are TGTGCCAGCAGCTTAGGGACCGAGAGTAGGTACAATGAGCAGTACTTC.

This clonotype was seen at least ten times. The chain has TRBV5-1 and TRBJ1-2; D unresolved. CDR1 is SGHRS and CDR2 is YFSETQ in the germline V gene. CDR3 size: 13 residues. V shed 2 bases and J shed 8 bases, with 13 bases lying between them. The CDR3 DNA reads TGCGCCAGCAGCTTTGGGCAGATAGACGGCTACACCTTC. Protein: CASSFGQIDGYTF. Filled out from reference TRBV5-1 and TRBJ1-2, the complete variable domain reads KAGVTQTPRYLIKTRGQQVTLSCSPISGHRSVSWYQQTPGQGLQFLFEYFSETQRNKGNFPGRFSGRQFSNSRSEMNVSTLELGDSALYLCASSFGQIDGYTFGSGTRLTVV.

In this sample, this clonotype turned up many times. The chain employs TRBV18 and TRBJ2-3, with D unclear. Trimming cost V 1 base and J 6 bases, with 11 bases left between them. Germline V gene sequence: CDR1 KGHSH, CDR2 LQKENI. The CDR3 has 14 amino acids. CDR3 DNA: TGTGCCAGCTCACCACTCTCATTCCGTGATACGCAGTATTTT. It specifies CASSPLSFRDTQYF. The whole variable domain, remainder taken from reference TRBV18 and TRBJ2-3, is NAGVMQNPRHLVRRRGQEARLRCSPMKGHSHVYWYRQLPEEGLKFMVYLQKENIIDESGMPKERFSAEFPKEGPSILRIQQVVRGDSAAYFCASSPLSFRDTQYFGPGTRLTVL.